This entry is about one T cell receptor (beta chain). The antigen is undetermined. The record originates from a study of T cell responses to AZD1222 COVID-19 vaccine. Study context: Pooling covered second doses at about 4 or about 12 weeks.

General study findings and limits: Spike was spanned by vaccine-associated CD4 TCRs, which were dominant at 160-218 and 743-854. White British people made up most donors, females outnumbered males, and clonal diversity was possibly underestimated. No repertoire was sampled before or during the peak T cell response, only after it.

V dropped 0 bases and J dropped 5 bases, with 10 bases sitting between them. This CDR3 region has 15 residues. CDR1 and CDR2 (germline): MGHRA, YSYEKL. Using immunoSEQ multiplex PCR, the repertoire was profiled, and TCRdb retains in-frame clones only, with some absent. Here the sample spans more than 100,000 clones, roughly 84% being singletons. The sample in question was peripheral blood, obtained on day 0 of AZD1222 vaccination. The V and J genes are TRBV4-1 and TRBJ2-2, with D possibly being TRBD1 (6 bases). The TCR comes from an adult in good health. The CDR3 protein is CASSQDHRDTGELFF. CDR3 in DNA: TGCGCCAGCAGCCAAGATCACAGGGATACCGGGGAGCTGTTTTTT.